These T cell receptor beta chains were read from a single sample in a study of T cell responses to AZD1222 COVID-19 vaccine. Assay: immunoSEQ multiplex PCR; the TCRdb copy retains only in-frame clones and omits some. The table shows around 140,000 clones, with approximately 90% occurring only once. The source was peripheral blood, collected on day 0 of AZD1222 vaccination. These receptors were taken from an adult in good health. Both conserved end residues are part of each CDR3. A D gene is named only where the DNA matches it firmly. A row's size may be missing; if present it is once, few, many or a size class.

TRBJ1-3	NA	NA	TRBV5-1	TGCGCCAGCAGCTTGGCAGGGTATCCCAACTCTGGAAACACCATATATTTT	CASSLAGYPNSGNTIYF
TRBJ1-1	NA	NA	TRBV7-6	TGTGCCAGCAGCCCAGGGGCAGGGGCCCTAAACACTGAAGCTTTCTTT	CASSPGAGALNTEAFF
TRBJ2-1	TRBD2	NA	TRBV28	TGTGCCAGCAGCTCGACTAGCGGGGGCCTCTACAATGAGCAGTTCTTC	CASSSTSGGLYNEQFF
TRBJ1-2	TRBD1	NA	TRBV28	TGTGCCAGCAGACCCTCCTACTTTGGACAGGCGTCCTATGGCTACACCTTC	CASRPSYFGQASYGYTF
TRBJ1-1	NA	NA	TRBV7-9	TGTGCCAGCACCCCCCCGGGGGGTACTGAAGCTTTCTTT	CASTPPGGTEAFF
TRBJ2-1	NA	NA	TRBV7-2	TGTGCCAGCAGCTTAGCCGTCACAGTAGACAATGAGCAGTTCTTC	CASSLAVTVDNEQFF
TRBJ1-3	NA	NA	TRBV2	TGTGCCAGCAGTGAAGCGCTTGAGGGAAACACCATATATTTT	CASSEALEGNTIYF
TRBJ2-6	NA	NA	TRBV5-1	TGCGCCAGCAGCTTACACTCTGGGGCCAACGTCCTGACTTTC	CASSLHSGANVLTF
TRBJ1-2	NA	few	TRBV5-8	TGTGCCAGCAGACTCACCGGGAGGAACTATGGCTACACCTTC	CASRLTGRNYGYTF
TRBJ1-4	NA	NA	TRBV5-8	TGTGCCAGCAGAAAGAAGAATAATGAAAAACTGTTTTTT	CASRKKNNEKLFF
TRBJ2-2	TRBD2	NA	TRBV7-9	TGTGCCAGCAGCTTACGTGCGGGGGTGACCGGGGAGCTGTTTTTT	CASSLRAGVTGELFF
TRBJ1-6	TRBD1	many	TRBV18	TGTGCCAGCTCACCGGCCGGGACAGGCCATAATTCACCCCTCCACTTT	CASSPAGTGHNSPLHF
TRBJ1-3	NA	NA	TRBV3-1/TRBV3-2	TGTGCCAGCAGCCAAGGGCAGGGGAACCCTGGAAACACCATATATTTT	CASSQGQGNPGNTIYF
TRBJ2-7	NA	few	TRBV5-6	TGTGCCAGCAGCTTGGGACAAAGTTACGAGCAGTACTTC	CASSLGQSYEQYF
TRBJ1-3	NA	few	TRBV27	TGTGCCAGCAGTTCCACCGGGGGGGCGAGATCTGGAAACACCATATATTTT	CASSSTGGARSGNTIYF
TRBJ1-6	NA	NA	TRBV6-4	TGTGCCAGCAGCTCCTCAGCAGGGCCTCTTAATTCACCCCTCCACTTT	CASSSSAGPLNSPLHF
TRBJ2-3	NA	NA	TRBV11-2	TGTGCCAGCAGCTCGCCGCGGCCCAACACAGATACGCAGTATTTT	CASSSPRPNTDTQYF
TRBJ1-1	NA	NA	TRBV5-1	TGCGCCAGCAGCGCGAGAGAGAGGAACACTGAAGCTTTCTTT	CASSARERNTEAFF
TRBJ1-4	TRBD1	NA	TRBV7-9	TGTGCCAGCAGCTTTCGACAGGGTCCGATTGAAAAACTGTTTTTT	CASSFRQGPIEKLFF
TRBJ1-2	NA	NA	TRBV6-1	TGTGCCAGCAGTGAGTACCGGGATAACTATGGCTACACCTTC	CASSEYRDNYGYTF
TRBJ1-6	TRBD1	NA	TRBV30	TGTGCCTGGGACCGACAGGGAAATTCACCCCTCCACTTT	CAWDRQGNSPLHF
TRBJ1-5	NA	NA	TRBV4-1	TGCGCCAGCAGCCAAGAGCGGAGTAGCAATCAGCCCCAGCATTTT	CASSQERSSNQPQHF
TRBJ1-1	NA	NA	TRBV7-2	TGTGCCAGCAGCTTGGGGCGGGTAACTGAAGCTTTCTTT	CASSLGRVTEAFF
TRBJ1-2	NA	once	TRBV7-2	TGTGCCAGCAGCTCTGGGGTTCTTGGGGGCTACACCTTC	CASSSGVLGGYTF
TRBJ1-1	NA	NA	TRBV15	TGTGCCACCAGCAGGCCGGGCGTGGGGATGAACACTGAAGCTTTCTTT	CATSRPGVGMNTEAFF
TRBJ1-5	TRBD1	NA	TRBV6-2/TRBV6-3	TGTGCCAGCAGTTACTGGACAGGGGCTCAGCCCCAGCATTTT	CASSYWTGAQPQHF
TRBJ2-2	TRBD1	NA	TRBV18	TGTGCCAGCGCATGGGACAGCCTTACCGGGGAGCTGTTTTTT	CASAWDSLTGELFF
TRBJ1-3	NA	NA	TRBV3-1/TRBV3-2	TGTGCCAGCAGCCGCCGCACCGACTCTGGAAACACCATATATTTT	CASSRRTDSGNTIYF
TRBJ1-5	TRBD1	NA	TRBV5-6	TGTGCCAGCAGCTCCCGGGACAGGGTACAGCCCCAGCATTTT	CASSSRDRVQPQHF
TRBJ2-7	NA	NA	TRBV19	TGTGCCAGTAGTATGGCGGGGACCTCCTACGAGCAGTACTTC	CASSMAGTSYEQYF
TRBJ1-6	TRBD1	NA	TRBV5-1	TGCGCCAGCAGCTTGGCTGGACAGGATAATTCACCCCTCCACTTT	CASSLAGQDNSPLHF
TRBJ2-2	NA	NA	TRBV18	TGTGCCAGCTCACTCGTGCAGGTCAACACCGGGGAGCTGTTTTTT	CASSLVQVNTGELFF
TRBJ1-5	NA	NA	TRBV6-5	TGTGCCAGCAGTTCCGACCCAGGTTTTGAGCCCCAGCATTTT	CASSSDPGFEPQHF
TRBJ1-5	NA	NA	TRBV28	TGTGCCAGCTATGCCAGGCAGGTCCTCAATCAGCCCCAGCATTTT	CASYARQVLNQPQHF
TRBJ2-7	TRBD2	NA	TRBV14	TGTGCCAGCAGCCTATCGGGGGGGCCGGTCTACGAGCAGTACTTC	CASSLSGGPVYEQYF
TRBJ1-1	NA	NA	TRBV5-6	TGTGCCAGCAGCTGGGGGGGTACCCAGGGCACTGAAGCTTTCTTT	CASSWGGTQGTEAFF
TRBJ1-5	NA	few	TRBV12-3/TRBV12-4	TGTGCCAGCACTAATAGCAATCAGCCCCAGCATTTT	CASTNSNQPQHF
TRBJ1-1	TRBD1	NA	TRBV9	TGTGCCAGCAGCGGCAAGGGGGCTGTTAACACTGAAGCTTTCTTT	CASSGKGAVNTEAFF
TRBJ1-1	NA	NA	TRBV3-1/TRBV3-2	TGTGCCAGCGGCACAGGGCCCACTGAAGCTTTCTTT	CASGTGPTEAFF
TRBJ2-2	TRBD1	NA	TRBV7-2	TGTGCCAGCAGCAGAAGGGGACAGGGTGGAACCGGGGAGCTGTTTTTT	CASSRRGQGGTGELFF
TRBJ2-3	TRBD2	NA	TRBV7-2	TGTGCCAGCAGCCCACCAACCCGACTAGCGGGGGGGCCCACAGATACGCAGTATTTT	CASSPPTRLAGGPTDTQYF
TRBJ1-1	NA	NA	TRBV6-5	TGTGCCAGCAGCAGGGGTATCGCTGAAGCTTTCTTT	CASSRGIAEAFF
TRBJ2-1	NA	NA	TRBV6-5	TGTGCCAGCAGTTACAGGGATGTTGCCTACAATGAGCAGTTCTTC	CASSYRDVAYNEQFF
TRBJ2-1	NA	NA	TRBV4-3	TGCGCCAGCAGCCAAGTCCAGGGAGGTGAGCAGTTCTTC	CASSQVQGGEQFF
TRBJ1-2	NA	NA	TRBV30	TGTGCCTCCACGGAGGGCATCGGCTACACCTTC	CASTEGIGYTF
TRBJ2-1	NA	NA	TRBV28	TGTGCCAGCAGAAGACCCCCTACATTCTCCTACAATGAGCAGTTCTTC	CASRRPPTFSYNEQFF
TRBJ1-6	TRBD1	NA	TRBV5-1	TGCGCCAGCAGCTCACTCGGGACAGGGCCAAATTCACCCCTCCACTTT	CASSSLGTGPNSPLHF
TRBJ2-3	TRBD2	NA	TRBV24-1	TGTGCCACCAGTGACCCCGGGAGTAGCGGGGTCAGCACAGATACGCAGTATTTT	CATSDPGSSGVSTDTQYF
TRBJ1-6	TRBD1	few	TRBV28	TGTGCCAGCAGGGGACAGGCTTCCTCACCCCTCCACTTT	CASRGQASSPLHF
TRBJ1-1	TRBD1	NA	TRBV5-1	TGCGCCAGCAGCTGGGGACAGGAGTGGAACACTGAAGCTTTCTTT	CASSWGQEWNTEAFF
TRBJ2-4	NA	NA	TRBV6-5	TGTGCCAGCAGTTACGACCGAGGCTTAAACATTCAGTACTTC	CASSYDRGLNIQYF
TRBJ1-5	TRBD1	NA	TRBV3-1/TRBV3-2	TGTGCCAGCAGCCAAGGGGGACAGGAGAATCAGCCCCAGCATTTT	CASSQGGQENQPQHF